This T cell receptor beta chain was retrieved from a study of shared clonotypes between healthy human individuals. Only a few counts were recorded for this clone. Libraries were prepared by immunoSEQ multiplex PCR; TCRdb keeps only in-frame clonotypes and omits some of them. This table holds about 770,000 clones, approximately 77% found once. Between the trimmed V and J ends, which lost 0 bases and 7 bases, there was a span of 18 bases. Germline V gives CDR1 MNHEY, CDR2 SVGAGI. The CDR3 length is 16 residues. This chain uses TRBV6-5 with TRBJ1-2; possibly TRBD1 for D (5 bases). Sequenced: memory CD4+ T cells sorted from blood. Noted subset: CD45RA-negative fraction. This clonotype originated in a woman between 25 and 40 years old in good health. CDR3 DNA sequence: TGTGCCAGCAGTTACTCGAGAGGAGGGGAGGGTACTGGCTACACCTTC. It yields the protein CASSYSRGGEGTGYTF.